Listed below are T cell receptor beta chains from one sample, sequenced in a study of CD8+CD57+ T cells in acquired aplastic anemia. One entry per CDR3 protein, called by TCRdb with MiXCR from the reads. The sample lists some 200,000 distinct CDR3 sequences, around 60% occurring once. Sequences were obtained from sorted CD4+, CD8+, or CD8+CD57+ T cells (not recorded which) from PBMCs. These receptors were collected from a human donor in good health. The CDR3 runs from the conserved cysteine through the conserved F or W. D genes are given only for firm matches. Part of the rows lack a size; the others show once, few, many or a class for expanded clones.

>TRBJ2-7|TRBV25-1|.|TRBD1
CASFSGTGFGYEQYF
TGTGCCAGCTTTTCCGGGACAGGGTTCGGCTACGAGCAGTACTTC
>TRBJ2-1|TRBV20-1|.|TRBD1
CSATGSGGNEQFF
TGCAGTGCTACTGGTTCAGGGGGCAATGAGCAGTTCTTC
>TRBJ2-2|TRBV25-1|.|.
CASSGPGSGELFF
TGTGCCAGCAGTGGCCCAGGGTCCGGGGAGCTGTTTTTT
>TRBJ2-5|TRBV2|.|.
CASGTLKETQYF
TGTGCCAGCGGGACATTGAAAGAGACCCAGTACTTC
>TRBJ2-7|TRBV2|.|.
CASSGPEQYF
TGTGCCAGCTCGGGGCCCGAGCAGTACTTC
>TRBJ2-1|TRBV7-6|many|.
CASSPPGYNEQFF
TGTGCCAGCAGCCCTCCGGGATACAATGAGCAGTTCTTC
>TRBJ1-1|TRBV4-1|.|.
CASSQAGFQDTEAFF
TGCGCCAGCAGCCAAGCAGGATTTCAGGACACTGAAGCTTTCTTT
>TRBJ2-1|TRBV20-1|many|TRBD2
CSAKAVRGGQNEQFF
TGCAGTGCCAAAGCCGTACGGGGGGGCCAGAATGAGCAGTTCTTC
>TRBJ2-5|TRBV7-9|.|.
CASSSTLQSTQYF
TGTGCCAGCAGCTCGACTTTACAGTCGACCCAGTACTTC
>TRBJ2-3|TRBV19|.|.
CASSIFPDTQYF
TGTGCCAGTAGTATTTTCCCAGATACGCAGTATTTT
>TRBJ2-1|TRBV7-9|few|TRBD2
CASSLRTSGNNEQFF
TGTGCCAGCAGCCTGAGGACTAGCGGGAACAATGAGCAGTTCTTC
>TRBJ2-1|TRBV7-3|.|TRBD2
CASSLSASGVTGYNEQFF
TGTGCCAGCAGCTTATCGGCGAGCGGGGTAACCGGGTACAATGAGCAGTTCTTC
>TRBJ2-5|TRBV10-2|.|TRBD2
CASSESSASGRLWYQETQYF
TGCGCCAGCAGTGAGAGTTCCGCTAGCGGGAGGCTCTGGTACCAAGAGACCCAGTACTTC
>TRBJ1-4|TRBV3-1|.|.
CASSPGPATNEKLFF
TGTGCCAGCAGCCCCGGACCTGCAACTAATGAAAAACTGTTTTTT
>TRBJ1-2|TRBV5-1|.|TRBD1
CASSPTLGQGADGYTF
TGCGCCAGCAGCCCAACATTAGGACAGGGGGCGGATGGCTACACCTTC
>TRBJ2-1|TRBV20-1|.|.
CSARESESSYNGQFF
TGCAGTGCTAGAGAGAGCGAGAGCTCCTACAATGGGCAGTTCTTC
>TRBJ2-7|TRBV7-9|.|.
CASSYPGPYEQYF
TGTGCCAGCAGCTACCCTGGTCCCTACGAGCAGTACTTC
>TRBJ1-6|TRBV4-2|once|.
CASSQDGSSYNSPLHF
TGTGCCAGCAGCCAGGACGGGAGCTCCTATAATTCACCCCTCCACTTT
>TRBJ1-2|TRBV7-9|.|.
CASSNSNYGYTF
TGTGCCAGCAGCAATTCTAACTATGGCTACACCTTC
>TRBJ2-5|TRBV6-2/TRBV6-3|.|TRBD2
CASRTGLAGGPYQETQYF
TGTGCCAGCAGAACCGGACTAGCGGGCGGACCGTACCAAGAGACCCAGTACTTC
>TRBJ1-3|TRBV25-1|.|TRBD1
CASSETGGTSGNTIYF
TGTGCCAGCAGTGAGACAGGGGGCACCTCTGGAAACACCATATATTTT
>TRBJ1-2|TRBV7-9|few|.
CASSAGDYGYTF
TGTGCCAGCAGTGCGGGGGACTATGGCTACACCTTC
>TRBJ1-4|TRBV9|.|.
CASSVGVGGEKLFF
TGTGCCAGCAGCGTGGGGGTAGGTGGTGAAAAACTGTTTTTT
>TRBJ2-7|TRBV20-1|.|.
CSASPRNREVGYEQYF
TGCAGTGCTAGTCCCCGCAACAGGGAAGTTGGGTACGAGCAGTACTTC
>TRBJ1-1|TRBV25-1|.|.
CASSYHGVGRSWFTEAFF
TGTGCCAGCAGCTACCATGGGGTGGGACGGTCATGGTTCACTGAAGCTTTCTTT
>TRBJ2-5|TRBV11-1|.|TRBD2
CASSFSGIQETQYF
TGTGCCAGCAGCTTTAGCGGGATCCAAGAGACCCAGTACTTC
>TRBJ2-5|TRBV24-1|.|.
CATEWLGTQYF
TGTGCCACCGAGTGGTTGGGGACCCAGTACTTC
>TRBJ1-5|TRBV10-2|.|TRBD1
CASSELGGNPPQHF
TGCGCCAGCAGTGAGTTAGGGGGCAATCCGCCCCAGCATTTT
>TRBJ1-6|TRBV6-1|.|TRBD1
CASSEAHRGGSPLHF
TGTGCCAGCAGTGAAGCGCACAGGGGAGGTTCACCCCTCCACTTT
>TRBJ2-3|TRBV10-1|once|TRBD2
CASSRLAEAGPDTQYF
TGCGCCAGCAGCCGACTAGCGGAAGCGGGACCAGATACGCAGTATTTT
>TRBJ1-5|TRBV19|few|.
CASFSGSNQPQHF
TGTGCCAGTTTCTCGGGTAGCAATCAGCCCCAGCATTTT
>TRBJ2-3|TRBV9|.|.
CASSVVGDMGTDTQYF
TGTGCCAGCAGCGTAGTGGGGGACATGGGCACAGATACGCAGTATTTT
>TRBJ2-5|TRBV15|.|.
CATSRGVAEETQYF
TGTGCCACCAGCAGAGGTGTAGCGGAAGAGACCCAGTACTTC
>TRBJ2-1|TRBV19|many|TRBD2
CASRVGGPLNEQFF
TGTGCCAGTAGGGTGGGAGGGCCGTTAAATGAGCAGTTCTTC
>TRBJ2-3|TRBV5-8|few|.
CASSPHFPPQYF
TGTGCCAGCAGCCCCCATTTTCCCCCGCAGTATTTT
>TRBJ2-7|TRBV25-1|few|.
CASSESGSSYEQYF
TGTGCCAGCAGTGAATCTGGAAGCTCCTACGAGCAGTACTTC
>TRBJ1-2|TRBV7-9|many|.
CASSDPGEYGYTF
TGTGCCAGCAGCGATCCAGGAGAGTATGGCTACACCTTC
>TRBJ2-5|TRBV28|.|.
CASSLTVYRYF
TGTGCCAGCAGTTTAACCGTTTACCGATACTTC
>TRBJ1-6|TRBV7-2|.|.
CASSSQGNNSPLHF
TGTGCCAGCAGCTCCCAGGGTAATAATTCACCCCTCCACTTT
>TRBJ1-1|TRBV7-2|.|.
CASSPEPANTEAFF
TGTGCCAGCAGCCCGGAACCAGCGAACACTGAAGCTTTCTTT
>TRBJ2-3|TRBV11-2|.|TRBD2
CASSLGLAGGPSTDTQYF
TGTGCCAGCAGCTTAGGACTAGCGGGAGGGCCTAGCACAGATACGCAGTATTTT
>TRBJ2-7|TRBV14|.|.
CASSPKYEQYF
TGTGCCAGCAGTCCAAAGTACGAGCAGTACTTC
>TRBJ2-5|TRBV15|.|.
CATSREDRGGPETQYF
TGTGCCACCAGCAGAGAGGATAGGGGGGGACCAGAGACCCAGTACTTC
>TRBJ2-3|TRBV7-9|.|TRBD2
CASSLMLRREGSDTQYF
TGTGCCAGCAGCCTTATGTTGCGGCGGGAGGGGTCAGATACGCAGTATTTT